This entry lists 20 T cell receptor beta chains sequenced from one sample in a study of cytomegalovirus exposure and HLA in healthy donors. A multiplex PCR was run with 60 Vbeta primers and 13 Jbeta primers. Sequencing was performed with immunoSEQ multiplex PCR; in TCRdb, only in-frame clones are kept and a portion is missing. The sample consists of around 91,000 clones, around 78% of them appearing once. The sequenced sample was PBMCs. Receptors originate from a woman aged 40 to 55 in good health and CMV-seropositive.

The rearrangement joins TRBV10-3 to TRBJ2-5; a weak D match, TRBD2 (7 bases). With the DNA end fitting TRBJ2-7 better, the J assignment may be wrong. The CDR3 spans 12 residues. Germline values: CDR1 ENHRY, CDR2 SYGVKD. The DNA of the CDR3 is TGTGCCTCGACCGGGGGGCCCTACGAGCAGTACTTC. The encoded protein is CASTGGPYEQYF.

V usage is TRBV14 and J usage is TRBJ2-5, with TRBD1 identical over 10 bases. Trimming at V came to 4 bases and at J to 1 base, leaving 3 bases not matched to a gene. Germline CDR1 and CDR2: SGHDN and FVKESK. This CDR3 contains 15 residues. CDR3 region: CASSRWTGGQETQYF. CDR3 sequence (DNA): TGTGCCAGCAGCCGATGGACAGGGGGCCAAGAGACCCAGTACTTC.

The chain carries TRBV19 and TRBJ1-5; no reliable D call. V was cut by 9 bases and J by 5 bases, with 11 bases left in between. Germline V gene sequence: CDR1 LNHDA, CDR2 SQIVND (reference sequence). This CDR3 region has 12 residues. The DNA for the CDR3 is TGTGCCAGCCGTCCAGAAGATCAGCCCCAGCATTTT. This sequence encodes CASRPEDQPQHF.

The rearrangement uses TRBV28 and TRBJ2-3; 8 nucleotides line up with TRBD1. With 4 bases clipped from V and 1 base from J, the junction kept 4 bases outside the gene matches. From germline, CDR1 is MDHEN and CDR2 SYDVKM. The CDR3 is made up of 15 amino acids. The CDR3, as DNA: TGTGCCAGCAGTTCACAGGGGGTAGGCACAGATACGCAGTATTTT. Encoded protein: CASSSQGVGTDTQYF.

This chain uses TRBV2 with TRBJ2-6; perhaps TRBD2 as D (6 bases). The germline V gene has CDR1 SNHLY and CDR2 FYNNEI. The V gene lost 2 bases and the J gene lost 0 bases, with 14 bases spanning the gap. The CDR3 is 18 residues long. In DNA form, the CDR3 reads TGTGCCAGCAGTGAAATTGGGGGGTACCCCTCTGGGGCCAACGTCCTGACTTTC. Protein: CASSEIGGYPSGANVLTF.

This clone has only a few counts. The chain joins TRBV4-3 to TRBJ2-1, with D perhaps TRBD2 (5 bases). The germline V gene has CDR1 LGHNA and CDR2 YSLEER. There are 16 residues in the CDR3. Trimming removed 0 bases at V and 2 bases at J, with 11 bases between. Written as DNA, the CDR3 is TGCGCCAGCAGCCAAGATCCCGGGATTACCTACAATGAGCAGTTCTTC. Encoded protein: CASSQDPGITYNEQFF.

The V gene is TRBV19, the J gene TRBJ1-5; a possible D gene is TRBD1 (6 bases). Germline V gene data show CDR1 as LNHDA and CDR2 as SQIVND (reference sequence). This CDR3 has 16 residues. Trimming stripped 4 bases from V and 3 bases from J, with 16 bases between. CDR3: CASSKGPDRPNQPQHF. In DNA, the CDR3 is TGTGCCAGTAGTAAGGGCCCCGACAGGCCCAATCAGCCCCAGCATTTT.

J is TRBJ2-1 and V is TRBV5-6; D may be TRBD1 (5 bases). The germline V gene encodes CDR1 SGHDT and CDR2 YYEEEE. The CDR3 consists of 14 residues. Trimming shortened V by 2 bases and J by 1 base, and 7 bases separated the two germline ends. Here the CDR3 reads CASSFDSSYNEQFF. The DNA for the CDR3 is TGTGCCAGCAGCTTTGACAGTTCCTACAATGAGCAGTTCTTC.

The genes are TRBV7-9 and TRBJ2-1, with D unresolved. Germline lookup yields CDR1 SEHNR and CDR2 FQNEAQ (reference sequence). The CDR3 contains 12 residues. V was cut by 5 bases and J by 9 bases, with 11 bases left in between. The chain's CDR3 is CASSEPEVEQFF. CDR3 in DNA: TGTGCCAGCAGCGAACCCGAGGTTGAGCAGTTCTTC. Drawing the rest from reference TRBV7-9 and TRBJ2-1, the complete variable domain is DTGVSQNPRHKITKRGQNVTFRCDPISEHNRLYWYRQTLGQGPEFLTYFQNEAQLEKSRLLSDRFSAERPKGSFSTLEIQRTEQGDSAMYLCASSEPEVEQFFGPGTRLTVL.

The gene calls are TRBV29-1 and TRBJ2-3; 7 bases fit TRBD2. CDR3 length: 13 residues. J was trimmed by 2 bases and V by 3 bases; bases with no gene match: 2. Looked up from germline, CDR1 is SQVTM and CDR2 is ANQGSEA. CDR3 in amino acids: CSVERDYTDTQYF. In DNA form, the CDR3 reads TGCAGCGTTGAGCGGGACTACACAGATACGCAGTATTTT.

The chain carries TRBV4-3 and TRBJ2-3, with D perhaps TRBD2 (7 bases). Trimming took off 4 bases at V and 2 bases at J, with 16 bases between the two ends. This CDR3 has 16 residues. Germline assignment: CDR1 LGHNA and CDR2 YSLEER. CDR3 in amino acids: CASSLRGAGFTDTQYF. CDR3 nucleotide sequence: TGCGCCAGCAGCCTCCGGGGGGCGGGATTCACAGATACGCAGTATTTT.

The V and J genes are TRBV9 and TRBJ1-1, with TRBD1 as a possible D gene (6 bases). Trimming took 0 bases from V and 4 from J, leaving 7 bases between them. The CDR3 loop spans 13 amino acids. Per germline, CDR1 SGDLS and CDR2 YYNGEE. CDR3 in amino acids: CASSVGRGTEAFF. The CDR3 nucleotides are TGTGCCAGCAGCGTAGGCAGGGGCACTGAAGCTTTCTTT.

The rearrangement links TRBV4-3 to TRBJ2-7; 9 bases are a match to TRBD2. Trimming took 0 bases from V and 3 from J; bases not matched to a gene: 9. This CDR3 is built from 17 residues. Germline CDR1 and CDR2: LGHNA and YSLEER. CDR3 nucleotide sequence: TGCGCCAGCAGCCAAGATAACCTAGCGGGGCGGAGCTACGAGCAGTACTTC. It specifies CASSQDNLAGRSYEQYF.

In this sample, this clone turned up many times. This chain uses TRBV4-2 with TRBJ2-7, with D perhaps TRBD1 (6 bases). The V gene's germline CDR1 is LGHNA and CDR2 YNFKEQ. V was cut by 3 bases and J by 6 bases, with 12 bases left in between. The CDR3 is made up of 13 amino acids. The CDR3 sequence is CASSQVQGIEQYF. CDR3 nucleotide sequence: TGTGCCAGCAGCCAGGTTCAGGGGATCGAGCAGTACTTC.

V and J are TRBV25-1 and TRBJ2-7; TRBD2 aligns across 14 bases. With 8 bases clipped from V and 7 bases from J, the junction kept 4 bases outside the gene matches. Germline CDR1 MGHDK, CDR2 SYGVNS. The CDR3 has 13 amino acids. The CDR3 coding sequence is TGTGCCAGCGGACTAGCGGGAGGTTTGGAGCAGTACTTC. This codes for CASGLAGGLEQYF.

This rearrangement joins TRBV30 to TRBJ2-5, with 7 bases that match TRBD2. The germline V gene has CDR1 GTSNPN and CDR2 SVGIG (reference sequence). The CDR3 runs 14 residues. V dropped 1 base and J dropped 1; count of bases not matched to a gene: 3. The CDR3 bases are TGTGCCTGGAGTGGTGGGGGGGTCCAAGAGACCCAGTACTTC. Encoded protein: CAWSGGGVQETQYF.

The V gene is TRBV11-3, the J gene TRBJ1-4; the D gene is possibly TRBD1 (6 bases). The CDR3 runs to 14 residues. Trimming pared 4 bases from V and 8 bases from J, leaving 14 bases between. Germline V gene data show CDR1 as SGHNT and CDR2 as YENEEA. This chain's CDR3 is CASSSWGLGEKLFF. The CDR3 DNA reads TGTGCCAGCAGCTCTTGGGGGCTAGGGGAAAAACTGTTTTTT. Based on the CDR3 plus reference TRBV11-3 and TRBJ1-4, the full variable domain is EAGVVQSPRYKIIEKKQPVAFWCNPISGHNTLYWYLQNLGQGPELLIRYENEEAVDDSQLPKDRFSAERLKGVDSTLKIQPAELGDSAVYLCASSSWGLGEKLFFGSGTQLSVL.

The CDR3 DNA reads as TGTGCCAGCAGTGGAGGGCTAGCGGGAGTTCGGATCTACAATGAGCAGTTCTTC. It yields the protein CASSGGLAGVRIYNEQFF. This chain connects TRBV2 to TRBJ2-1; 10 nucleotides match TRBD2. The junction had 12 bases not matched to a gene; V was cut back by 4 bases and J by 3 bases. The CDR3 contains 18 residues. The germline V gene has CDR1 SNHLY and CDR2 FYNNEI.

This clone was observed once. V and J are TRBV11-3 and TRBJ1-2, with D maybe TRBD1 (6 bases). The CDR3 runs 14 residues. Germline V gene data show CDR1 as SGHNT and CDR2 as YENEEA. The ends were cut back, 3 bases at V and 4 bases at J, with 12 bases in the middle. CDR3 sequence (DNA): TGTGCCAGCAGCTTGACAGACAGGAGCTATGGCTACACCTTC. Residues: CASSLTDRSYGYTF.

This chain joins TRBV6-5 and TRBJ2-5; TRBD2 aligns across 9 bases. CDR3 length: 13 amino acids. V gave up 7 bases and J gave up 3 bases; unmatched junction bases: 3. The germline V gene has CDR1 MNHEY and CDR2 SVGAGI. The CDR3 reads CASMRLAEETQYF. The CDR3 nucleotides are TGTGCCAGCATGAGACTAGCGGAAGAGACCCAGTACTTC.